These 27 T cell receptor beta chains share one sample of origin, sequenced in a study of blood T cell repertoires in COVID-19. Method: immunoSEQ multiplex PCR; TCRdb's copy keeps in-frame clones and lacks some. The sample lists some 150,000 clones; around 90% were seen once. The sequencing sample was made of peripheral blood. The receptors come from a woman in her forties or fifties with acute or convalescent COVID-19.

The chain has TRBV27 and TRBJ2-7; a weak D match, TRBD1 (6 bases). Germline CDR1 and CDR2: MNHEY and SMNVEV (reference sequence). V shed 1 base and J shed 3 bases, with 7 bases lying between them. The CDR3 extends over 13 amino acids. This CDR3 reads CASSLLQGYEQYF. The CDR3 DNA sequence: TGTGCCAGCAGTTTATTACAGGGCTACGAGCAGTACTTC.

This clone was detected only once. CDR3 residues: CASSLIPRSTEAFF. The CDR3 DNA is TGTGCCAGCAGCTTAATTCCCCGTTCGACTGAAGCTTTCTTT. The gene calls are TRBV7-2 and TRBJ1-1; D not certain. V lost 2 bases and J 5 bases, leaving 12 bases between the germline ends. Germline CDR1 reads SGHTA; CDR2 reads FQGNSA. This CDR3 is 14 amino acids long.

The genes are TRBV19 and TRBJ1-2; D may be TRBD1 (5 bases). Trimming cost V 10 bases and J 8 bases, with 17 bases left between them. From germline, CDR1 is LNHDA and CDR2 SQIVND (reference sequence). This CDR3 is 12 amino acids long. The CDR3 loop is CATAPGGFGYTF. Written as DNA, the CDR3 is TGTGCCACTGCCCCCGGGGGGTTCGGCTACACCTTC.

This chain links TRBV19 with TRBJ1-2, with a possible D match to TRBD1 (5 bases). Germline V gene sequence: CDR1 LNHDA, CDR2 SQIVND (reference sequence). Trimming took off 5 bases at V and 7 bases at J, with 17 bases between the two ends. CDR3 length: 14 residues. The CDR3 DNA reads as TGTGCCAGTAGTCTCCTGCCTGGAACAGGTGGCTACACCTTC. This encodes CASSLLPGTGGYTF.

V usage is TRBV20-1 and J usage is TRBJ2-1, with D maybe TRBD2 (6 bases). The length of the CDR3 is 11 residues. V lost 6 bases and J 9 bases, leaving 12 bases between the germline ends. The germline V gene has CDR1 DFQATT and CDR2 SNEGSKA (reference sequence). CDR3 DNA sequence: TGCAGTGCGACTCGGGAGATTGAGCAGTTCTTC. Amino acid sequence: CSATREIEQFF.

The chain couples TRBV30 to TRBJ2-2, with 10 bases fitting TRBD1. CDR1 is GTSNPN, CDR2 SVGIG, per germline (reference sequence). The CDR3 runs to 14 residues. V lost 4 bases, J lost 6 bases, and 5 bases stayed unmatched. CDR3 residues: CAWTETGGPGELFF. The CDR3 DNA sequence: TGTGCCTGGACCGAGACAGGGGGCCCCGGGGAGCTGTTTTTT.

The chain uses TRBV2 and TRBJ1-1; D may be TRBD1 (5 bases). This CDR3 region has 13 residues. The germline gives CDR1 SNHLY, CDR2 FYNNEI. The V and J ends lost 3 bases and 3 bases respectively, with 8 bases between them. The CDR3 region is CASSDGGDTEAFF. The CDR3 DNA reads as TGTGCCAGCAGTGACGGAGGGGACACTGAAGCTTTCTTT.

V is TRBV7-8 and J is TRBJ1-2; no clear D gene. Trimming took 2 bases from V and 2 from J, leaving 9 bases between them. Per germline, CDR1 SGHVS and CDR2 FQNEAQ. There are 14 residues in the CDR3. CDR3 nucleotides: TGTGCCAGCAGCTTAAATACAGCCAACTATGGCTACACCTTC. Its protein is CASSLNTANYGYTF. Full variable domain (outside the CDR3, taken from reference TRBV7-8 and TRBJ1-2): GAGVSQSPRYKVAKRGQDVALRCDPISGHVSLFWYQQALGQGPEFLTYFQNEAQLDKSGLPSDRFFAERPEGSVSTLKIQRTQQEDSAVYLCASSLNTANYGYTFGSGTRLTVV.

J is TRBJ1-1 and V is TRBV25-1; D unresolved. The CDR3 spans 15 residues. V was pared by 2 bases and J by 1 base, with 11 bases between. Germline-derived CDR1 and CDR2 are MGHDK and SYGVNS. CDR3: CASSENIGANTEAFF. The CDR3 nucleotides are TGTGCCAGCAGTGAAAATATAGGAGCGAACACTGAAGCTTTCTTT. The full variable domain, its missing parts supplied by reference TRBV25-1 and TRBJ1-1, is EADIYQTPRYLVIGTGKKITLECSQTMGHDKMYWYQQDPGMELHLIHYSYGVNSTEKGDLSSESTVSRIRTEHFPLTLESARPSHTSQYLCASSENIGANTEAFFGQGTRLTVV.

The chain is built from TRBV30 and TRBJ2-1; unclear D gene. Trimming stripped 1 base from V and 8 bases from J, with 9 bases between. Germline values: CDR1 GTSNPN, CDR2 SVGIG (reference sequence). The CDR3 length is 12 residues. The CDR3 bases are TGTGCCTGGAGTGCATCTAGGTATGAGCAGTTCTTC. Translation gives CAWSASRYEQFF.

V and J are TRBV14 and TRBJ2-7; 13 bases agree with TRBD2. Germline V gives CDR1 SGHDN, CDR2 FVKESK. The V segment lost 1 base and the J segment 5 bases; nucleotides outside the gene matches: 8. The CDR3 has 17 residues. The CDR3 nucleotides read TGTGCCAGCAGCCAAGGGACTAGCGGGGGCCTTCGGCACGAGCAGTACTTC. This encodes CASSQGTSGGLRHEQYF. Variable domain in full (rest from reference TRBV14 and TRBJ2-7): EAGVTQFPSHSVIEKGQTVTLRCDPISGHDNLYWYRRVMGKEIKFLLHFVKESKQDESGMPNNRFLAERTGGTYSTLKVQPAELEDSGVYFCASSQGTSGGLRHEQYFGPGTRLTVT.

The chain employs TRBV20-1 and TRBJ2-7; 9 bases fit TRBD1. V dropped 3 bases and J dropped 0; count of bases not matched to a gene: 6. This CDR3 is built from 15 residues. Germline CDR1 and CDR2: DFQATT and SNEGSKA (reference sequence). CDR3 nucleotides: TGCAGTGCTAGTACGGGACAGGGAATCTCCTACGAGCAGTACTTC. Translating gives CSASTGQGISYEQYF.

The chain has TRBV19 and TRBJ1-5; a possible D gene is TRBD1 (5 bases). CDR1 is LNHDA and CDR2 is SQIVND in the germline V gene (reference sequence). This CDR3 contains 14 residues. V was cut by 3 bases and J by 6 bases, with 12 bases left in between. The CDR3 region is CASSMQGGPQPQHF. CDR3 in DNA: TGTGCCAGTAGTATGCAGGGTGGGCCTCAGCCCCAGCATTTT.

The chain employs TRBV29-1 and TRBJ1-1, with TRBD1 as a possible D gene (5 bases). This CDR3 comprises 13 residues. CDR1 is SQVTM, CDR2 ANQGSEA, per germline. With 6 bases removed from V and 1 base from J, the gap between germline ends came to 12 bases. The DNA for the CDR3 is TGCAGCGTCCTTAGGGGAGGGAACACTGAAGCTTTCTTT. Its protein product is CSVLRGGNTEAFF.

V is TRBV7-9 and J is TRBJ2-2; 9 bases align to TRBD1. V lost 5 bases, J lost 6 bases, and 7 bases stayed unmatched. The CDR3 runs 15 residues. CDR1 and CDR2 from the germline V gene are SEHNR and FQNEAQ (reference sequence). The CDR3 loop reads CASSRRQGVPGELFF. The CDR3 DNA sequence: TGTGCCAGCAGCCGAAGACAGGGGGTTCCCGGGGAGCTGTTTTTT.

The chain couples TRBV7-8 to TRBJ1-1; tentative D call: TRBD1 (6 bases). This CDR3 is 15 amino acids long. Germline CDR1 reads SGHVS; CDR2 reads FQNEAQ. Trimming removed 1 base at V and 5 bases at J, with 14 bases between. The CDR3 nucleotides are TGTGCCAGCAGCTTAGTTTTCAGGGGTCAAACTGAAGCTTTCTTT. Encoded protein: CASSLVFRGQTEAFF.

This chain uses TRBV19 with TRBJ2-3; 11 nucleotides agree with TRBD2. This CDR3 is 18 amino acids long. CDR1 and CDR2 from the germline V gene are LNHDA and SQIVND (reference sequence). The V segment lost 3 bases and the J segment 5 bases; nucleotides outside the gene matches: 13. CDR3 residues: CASSITSGSLRFQDTQYF. As DNA, the CDR3 is TGTGCCAGTAGTATCACTAGCGGGAGTCTTAGGTTCCAAGATACGCAGTATTTT.

The CDR3 reads CASSQDQWTGGANTEAFF. In nucleotides, the CDR3 is TGCGCCAGCAGCCAAGATCAATGGACAGGGGGCGCGAACACTGAAGCTTTCTTT. The chain combines TRBV4-1 with TRBJ1-1, with 11 bases fitting TRBD1. With V trimmed by 0 bases and J by 1 base, 7 bases remained unmatched. CDR1 MGHRA and CDR2 YSYEKL come from the germline V gene. This CDR3 comprises 18 residues.

This clone was detected once. Sequence at one end of the junction differs from germline and may be a read error. This sequence joins TRBV2 and TRBJ2-7, with a possible D match to TRBD2 (6 bases). This CDR3 has 16 residues. Germline V gives CDR1 SNHLY, CDR2 FYNNEI. The CDR3 loop is CVSSLLAPTAPGEQYF. The CDR3 DNA reads as TGTGTCAGCAGTCTCCTAGCGCCAACAGCTCCAGGGGAGCAGTACTTC.

The chain has TRBV9 and TRBJ1-4; D is unclear. Germline lookup yields CDR1 SGDLS and CDR2 YYNGEE. This CDR3 is built from 13 residues. V lost 3 bases and J lost 9, with 12 bases in between. CDR3: CASSERTEKKLFF. The CDR3 coding sequence is TGTGCCAGCAGCGAGCGGACTGAAAAAAAACTGTTTTTT.

The chain combines TRBV5-3 with TRBJ1-2; 8 bases map to TRBD1. TRBV5-3 is flagged as an ORF with uncertain function. The length of the CDR3 is 17 residues. Unmatched junction bases numbered 15, after V lost 4 bases and J lost 4 bases. The CDR3 protein is CARSPGGQEPGGYGYTF. CDR3 DNA: TGTGCCAGAAGCCCAGGGGGACAGGAACCTGGGGGCTATGGCTACACCTTC.

J is TRBJ2-7 and V is TRBV18, with TRBD1 matching 7 bases. V lost 3 bases and J lost 7; bases outside the gene matches: 6. The CDR3 is 13 amino acids. Germline V gene sequence: CDR1 KGHSH, CDR2 LQKENI. The CDR3 nucleotides are TGTGCCAGCTCACCCTGGGACAGTCGGGAGCAGTACTTC. Translation gives CASSPWDSREQYF.

The CDR3 DNA sequence: TGCGCCAGCAGCTTCACAGGGTCGGACATTCAGTACTTC. This codes for CASSFTGSDIQYF. The chain couples TRBV5-1 to TRBJ2-4; tentative D call: TRBD1 (6 bases). Trimming removed 2 bases from V and 8 bases from J, with 11 bases in between. The germline gives CDR1 SGHRS, CDR2 YFSETQ. The CDR3 spans 13 residues.

The rearrangement links TRBV20-1 to TRBJ1-1; D ambiguous. Germline values: CDR1 DFQATT, CDR2 SNEGSKA (reference sequence). The CDR3 is 12 amino acids. Trimming removed 3 bases from V and 0 bases from J, with 5 bases in between. The CDR3 DNA is TGCAGTGCTAGTTTTATGAACACTGAAGCTTTCTTT. Encoded protein: CSASFMNTEAFF.

The chain joins TRBV25-1 to TRBJ2-4; a possible D gene is TRBD1 (5 bases). CDR3 length: 15 residues. The germline CDR1 and CDR2 sequences are MGHDK and SYGVNS. Deletions cut 3 bases from V and 0 bases from J, with 9 bases between. The CDR3 DNA reads TGTGCCAGCAGTGAGCAGGGCCTAGCCAAAAACATTCAGTACTTC. Its translation is CASSEQGLAKNIQYF.

The chain links TRBV18 to TRBJ2-3; 10 nucleotides match TRBD2. Germline V gives CDR1 KGHSH, CDR2 LQKENI. After removal of 3 bases from V and 1 base from J, the junction contained 7 bases not matched to a gene. This CDR3 is 17 amino acids long. CDR3 sequence reads: CASSPSASGGRTDTQYF. The CDR3 bases are TGTGCCAGCTCACCTTCCGCTAGCGGGGGTCGCACAGATACGCAGTATTTT.

The chain uses TRBV6-5 and TRBJ1-2; TRBD1 matches 9 bases. V dropped 0 bases and J dropped 8; count of bases not matched to a gene: 7. The CDR3 loop spans 15 amino acids. Per the germline V gene, CDR1 is MNHEY and CDR2 is SVGAGI. The CDR3 nucleotides are TGTGCCAGCAGTTACTCTTTTTGGGACAGGGACGGCTACACCTTC. Its translation: CASSYSFWDRDGYTF.